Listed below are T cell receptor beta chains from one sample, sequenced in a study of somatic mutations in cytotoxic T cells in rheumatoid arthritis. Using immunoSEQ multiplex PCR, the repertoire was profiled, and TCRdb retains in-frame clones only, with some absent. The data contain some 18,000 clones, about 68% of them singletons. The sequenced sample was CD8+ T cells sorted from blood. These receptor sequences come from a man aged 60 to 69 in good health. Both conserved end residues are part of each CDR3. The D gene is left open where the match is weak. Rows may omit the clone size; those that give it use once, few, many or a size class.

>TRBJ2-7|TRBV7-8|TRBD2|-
CASSPWSGSGASYEQYF
TGTGCCAGTAGCCCCTGGTCGGGCAGCGGGGCGTCCTACGAGCAGTACTTC
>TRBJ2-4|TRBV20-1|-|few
CSAYRQNIQYF
TGCAGTGCTTACCGACAGAACATTCAGTACTTC
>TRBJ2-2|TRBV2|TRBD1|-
CASKRGTGRTGELFF
TGTGCCAGCAAAAGAGGGACAGGGCGTACCGGGGAGCTGTTTTTT
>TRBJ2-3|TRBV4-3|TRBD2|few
CASSQESGGSTDTQYF
TGCGCCAGCAGCCAAGAGTCGGGGGGAAGCACAGATACGCAGTATTTT
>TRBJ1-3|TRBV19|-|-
CASSMGPGNTIYF
TGTGCCAGTAGTATGGGGCCGGGAAACACCATATATTTT
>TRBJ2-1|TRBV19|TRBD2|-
CASSISGLEQFF
TGTGCCAGTAGTATATCGGGACTAGAGCAGTTCTTC
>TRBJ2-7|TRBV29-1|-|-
CSVGSGVTYEQYF
TGCAGCGTTGGATCCGGGGTGACTTACGAGCAGTACTTC
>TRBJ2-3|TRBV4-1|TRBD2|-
CASSQGPSGRGGTQYF
TGCGCCAGCAGCCAAGGACCCAGCGGGAGAGGCGGTACGCAGTATTTT
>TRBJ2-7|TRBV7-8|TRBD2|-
CASSLVGETSGRLSYEQYF
TGTGCCAGCAGCTTAGTAGGGGAGACTAGCGGGAGGTTGTCCTACGAGCAGTACTTC
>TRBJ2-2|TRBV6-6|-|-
CASVGEVGVGTGELFF
TGTGCCAGCGTGGGAGAAGTAGGAGTGGGCACCGGGGAGCTGTTTTTT
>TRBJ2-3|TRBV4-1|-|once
CASSQVRYRTQYF
TGCGCCAGCAGCCAAGTTCGGTACAGGACGCAGTATTTT
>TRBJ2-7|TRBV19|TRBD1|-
CASSILRSGTGGIDEQYF
TGTGCCAGTAGTATATTGAGGTCCGGGACAGGGGGAATCGACGAGCAGTACTTC
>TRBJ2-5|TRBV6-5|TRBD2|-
CASSSGLAGVETQYF
TGTGCCAGCAGTTCGGGGCTAGCGGGGGTGGAGACCCAGTACTTC
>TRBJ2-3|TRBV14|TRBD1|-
CASSQEWGQVLPRTDTQYF
TGTGCCAGCAGCCAAGAGTGGGGACAGGTCCTACCCCGGACGGATACGCAGTATTTT
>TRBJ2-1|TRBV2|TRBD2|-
CASSGTSEINEQFF
TGTGCCAGTTCCGGGACTAGCGAGATCAATGAGCAGTTCTTC
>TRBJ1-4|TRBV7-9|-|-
CASSPPGVGVNEKLFF
TGTGCCAGCAGCCCTCCAGGGGTAGGGGTGAATGAAAAACTGTTTTTT
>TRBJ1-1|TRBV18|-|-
CASSPWTEGGTEAFF
TGTGCCAGCTCACCTTGGACAGAAGGAGGTACTGAAGCTTTCTTT
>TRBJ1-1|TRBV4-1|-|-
CASSQRVNTEAFF
TGCGCCAGCAGCCAACGGGTGAACACTGAAGCTTTCTTT
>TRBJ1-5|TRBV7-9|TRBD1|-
CASSSDREGNQPQHF
TGTGCCAGCAGTTCGGACAGGGAAGGAAATCAGCCCCAGCATTTT
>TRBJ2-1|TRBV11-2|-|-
CASSLGTGWEQFF
TGTGCCAGCAGCTTAGGCACAGGGTGGGAGCAGTTCTTC
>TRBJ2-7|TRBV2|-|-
CASSVNLYEQYF
TGTGCCAGCAGTGTAAATCTCTACGAGCAGTACTTC
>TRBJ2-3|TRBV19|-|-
CASTPGVGRLIKDGTDTQYF
TGTGCCAGTACCCCCGGCGTGGGCCGTTTAATTAAGGATGGGACAGATACGCAGTATTTT
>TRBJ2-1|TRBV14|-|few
CASSQGTIPFF
TGTGCCAGCAGCCAAGGGACTATCCCGTTCTTC
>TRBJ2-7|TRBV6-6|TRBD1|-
CASTPRDRSLEQYF
TGTGCCAGCACCCCTCGGGACAGGTCCCTGGAGCAGTACTTC
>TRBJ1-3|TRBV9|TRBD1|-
CASSRTGARGNTIYF
TGTGCCAGCAGCCGGACAGGGGCGAGAGGAAACACCATATATTTT
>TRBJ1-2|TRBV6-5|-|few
CASSYDTYYGYTF
TGTGCCAGCAGTTACGACACCTACTATGGCTACACCTTC
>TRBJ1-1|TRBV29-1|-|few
CSVLLGRSNTEAFF
TGCAGCGTTCTCCTGGGGAGGTCGAACACTGAAGCTTTCTTT
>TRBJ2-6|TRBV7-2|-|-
CASSLIIYRDSGANVLTF
TGTGCCAGCAGCTTAATAATCTACAGGGACTCTGGGGCCAACGTCCTGACTTTC
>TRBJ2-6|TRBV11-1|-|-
CASARDIDSGANVLTF
TGTGCCAGCGCCCGGGACATAGACTCTGGGGCCAACGTCCTGACTTTC
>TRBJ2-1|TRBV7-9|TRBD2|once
CASSNRREGPNEQFF
TGTGCCAGCAGCAATAGGAGGGAGGGCCCCAATGAGCAGTTCTTC
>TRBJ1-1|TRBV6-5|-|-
CASNDGRGTEAFF
TGTGCCAGCAACGACGGGCGGGGTACTGAAGCTTTCTTT
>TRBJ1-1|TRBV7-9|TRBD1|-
CASSDRDRGLGTEAFF
TGTGCCAGCAGCGACCGGGACAGGGGGCTGGGTACTGAAGCTTTCTTT
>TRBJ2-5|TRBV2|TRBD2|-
CASSEGLAGEAETQYF
TGTGCCAGCAGTGAAGGGTTAGCGGGAGAGGCGGAGACCCAGTACTTC
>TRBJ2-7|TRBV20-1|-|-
CSANSAYEQYF
TGCAGTGCCAACAGTGCCTACGAGCAGTACTTC
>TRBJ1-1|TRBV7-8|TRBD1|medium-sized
CASSLDPTGANTEAFF
TGTGCCAGCAGCTTAGACCCGACAGGGGCAAACACTGAAGCTTTCTTT
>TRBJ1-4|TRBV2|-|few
CASSHPTGTNNEKLFF
TGTGCCAGCAGCCATCCCACAGGGACCAACAATGAAAAACTGTTTTTT
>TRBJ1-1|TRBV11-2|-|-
CASSLVGGNTEAFF
TGTGCCAGCAGCTTAGTAGGCGGGAACACTGAAGCTTTCTTT
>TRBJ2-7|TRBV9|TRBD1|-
CASSISGTGTYEQYF
TGTGCCAGCAGCATTTCCGGGACAGGGACCTACGAGCAGTACTTC
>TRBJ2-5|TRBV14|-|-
CASSQVSQGDQYF
TGTGCCAGCAGCCAAGTCTCACAGGGAGACCAGTACTTC
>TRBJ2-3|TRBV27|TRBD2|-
CASSLGGEPTDTQYF
TGTGCCAGCAGTTTAGGGGGGGAGCCCACAGATACGCAGTATTTT
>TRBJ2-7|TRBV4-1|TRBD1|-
CASSGDRGVYEQYF
TGCGCCAGCAGCGGGGACAGGGGGGTCTACGAGCAGTACTTC
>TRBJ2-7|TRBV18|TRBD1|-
CASSPGQAAYEQYF
TGTGCCAGCTCACCGGGACAGGCCGCCTACGAGCAGTACTTC
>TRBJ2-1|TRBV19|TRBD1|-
CASSPDRGYDNEQFF
TGTGCCAGTAGTCCGGACAGGGGGTACGACAATGAGCAGTTCTTC
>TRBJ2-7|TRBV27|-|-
CASSSLGGAHEQYF
TGTGCCAGCAGTTCCCTCGGGGGAGCCCACGAGCAGTACTTC
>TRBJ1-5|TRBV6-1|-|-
CASRQGSSNQPQHF
TGTGCCAGCAGGCAGGGCTCTAGCAATCAGCCCCAGCATTTT
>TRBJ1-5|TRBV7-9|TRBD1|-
CASSHGTGGDQPQHF
TGTGCCAGCAGCCACGGGACAGGCGGGGATCAGCCCCAGCATTTT
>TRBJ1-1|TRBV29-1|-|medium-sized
CSVETILNTEAFF
TGCAGCGTTGAAACAATACTGAACACTGAAGCTTTCTTT
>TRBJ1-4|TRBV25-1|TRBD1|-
CASAQGAVKLFF
TGTGCCAGCGCACAGGGGGCCGTAAAACTGTTCTTT
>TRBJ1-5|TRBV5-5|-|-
CASSLGLESASQPQHF
TGTGCCAGCAGCTTGGGTCTGGAGTCAGCAAGCCAGCCCCAGCATTTT
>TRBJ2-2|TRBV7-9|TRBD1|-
CASSLAPGGSNTGELFF
TGTGCCAGCAGCTTGGCACCAGGGGGTTCGAACACCGGGGAGCTGTTTTTT
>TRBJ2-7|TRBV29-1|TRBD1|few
CSVDDGQGEDYEQYF
TGCAGCGTTGATGACGGACAGGGGGAGGACTACGAGCAGTACTTC
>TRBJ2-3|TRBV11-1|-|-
CASSIGAGPNKADTQYF
TGTGCCAGCAGCATTGGGGCTGGGCCAAACAAGGCAGATACGCAGTATTTT